The 5 T cell receptor beta chains below were found in one sample sequenced in a study of regulatory T cells in long-lasting Graves disease. Both iRepertoire HTBI primers and Arm-PCR of CDR3 regions were used to build the TCR beta libraries. In TCRdb, the multiplex PCR reads were re-called with MiXCR into one record per CDR3 protein. The data hold hundreds of thousands of distinct CDR3 sequences, with about 16% observed a single time. Noted time point: newly diagnosed GD, antithyroid drugs for less than 3 months. PBMCs provided the RNA from which the TCR library was made. Another study also made use of these data, one on T cells in Graves' hyperthyroidism and ophthalmopathy.

Sample: peripheral blood mononuclear cells (PBMCs), taken at new diagnosis, from a patient treated with antithyroid drugs. These receptors all stem from a young man with Graves disease.

This chain uses TRBV6-2 or TRBV6-3 with TRBJ1-4, with D possibly TRBD1 on 6 matching bases. The germline V gene has CDR1 MNHEY and CDR2 SVGEGT. Between the trimmed V and J ends, which lost 7 bases and 6 bases, there was a span of 15 bases. This CDR3 is built from 14 residues. The CDR3 DNA sequence: TGTGCCAGCACCACCCGAGGGGGGCATGAAAAACTGTTTTTT. Translated: CASTTRGGHEKLFF.

This clonotype came up many times. The chain carries TRBV30 and TRBJ2-7, with TRBD2 matching over 14 bases. The junction had 3 bases not matched to a gene; V was cut back by 5 bases and J by 6 bases. Germline CDR1 GTSNPN, CDR2 SVGIG (reference sequence). This CDR3 comprises 13 residues. The CDR3 reads CAWEGLAGGEQYF. DNA of the CDR3: TGTGCCTGGGAAGGACTAGCGGGAGGCGAGCAGTACTTC.

The V call is TRBV9, the J call TRBJ2-7; D could derive from TRBD1 or TRBD2 (5 bases each). Trimming cost V 0 bases and J 6 bases, with 13 bases left between them. The CDR3 is made up of 14 amino acids. Germline CDR1 and CDR2: SGDLS and YYNGEE. The CDR3: CASSVAGTAGEQYF. As DNA, the CDR3 is TGTGCCAGCAGCGTAGCTGGGACGGCGGGCGAGCAGTACTTC.

This clonotype showed up many times. The chain recombines TRBV2 with TRBJ2-1, with TRBD2 matching 12 bases. There are 15 residues in the CDR3. In germline, CDR1 is SNHLY, CDR2 FYNNEI. V trimming: 4 bases; J trimming: 5 bases; junction bases outside the gene matches: 3. CDR3 in amino acids: CASSALAGGNNEQFF. As DNA, the CDR3 is TGTGCCAGCAGTGCGCTAGCGGGAGGGAACAATGAGCAGTTCTTC. The full variable domain, with the rest looked up from reference TRBV2 and TRBJ2-1, is EPEVTQTPSHQVTQMGQEVILRCVPISNHLYFYWYRQILGQKVEFLVSFYNNEISEKSEIFDDQFSVERPDGSNFTLKIRSTKLEDSAMYFCASSALAGGNNEQFFGPGTRLTVL.

This clonotype was found many times. The J gene is TRBJ1-1, the V gene TRBV6-1, with a weak D call TRBD1 (5 bases). Germline V CDR1 and CDR2: MNHNS, SASEGT. Trimming left V 6 bases short and J 5 bases short, with 10 bases between. The CDR3 runs 12 residues. The CDR3 DNA is TGTGCCAGCAGCAGGGAGCTTACTGAAGCTTTCTTT. Its protein product is CASSRELTEAFF.